This T cell receptor (beta chain) was captured in a study of memory CD4+ T cells and cytomegalovirus serostatus. About the research overall: Donors were healthy Belgian adults, several CMV seropositive and around 23 seronegative.

With respect to this clone: No antigen is known for it.

Single viable CD3+CD4+CD8-CD45RO+ cells were sorted as the memory CD4+ T cells. Serum IgG to CMV pp150, pp28, p38 and p52 defined serostatus. After thawing, CD4+ T cells were positively selected. Study outcomes and limitations: 67 of 164 known CMV-associated TCRbeta sequences appeared in CD4+ memory.

Generated by immunoSEQ multiplex PCR, the TCRdb table keeps only in-frame clones and is missing some. The profile shows under 50,000 clones, around 78% of them singletons. The sequenced material came from memory CD4+ T cells from blood. This TCR was sampled from an adult in good health and CMV-seronegative.

The CDR3 sequence is CAISPGTGIPRNTEAFF. The DNA of the CDR3 is TGTGCCATCAGCCCTGGGACAGGCATCCCCCGGAACACTGAAGCTTTCTTT. The chain couples TRBV10-3 to TRBJ1-1; TRBD1 matches at 8 bases. The V gene's germline CDR1 is ENHRY and CDR2 SYGVKD. This CDR3 is built from 17 residues. V gave up 6 bases and J gave up 1 base; unmatched junction bases: 13.